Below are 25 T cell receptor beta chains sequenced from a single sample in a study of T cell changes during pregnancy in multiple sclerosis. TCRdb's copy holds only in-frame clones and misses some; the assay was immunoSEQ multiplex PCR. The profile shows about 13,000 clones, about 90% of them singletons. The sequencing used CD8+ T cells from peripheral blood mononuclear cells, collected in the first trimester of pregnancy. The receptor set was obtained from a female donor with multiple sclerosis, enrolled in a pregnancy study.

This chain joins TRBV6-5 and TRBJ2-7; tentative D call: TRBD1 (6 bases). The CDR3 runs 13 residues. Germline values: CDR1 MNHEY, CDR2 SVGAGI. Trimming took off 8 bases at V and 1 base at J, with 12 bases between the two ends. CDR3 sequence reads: CASRGQPSYEQYF. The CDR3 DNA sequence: TGTGCCAGCCGAGGACAGCCTTCCTACGAGCAGTACTTC.

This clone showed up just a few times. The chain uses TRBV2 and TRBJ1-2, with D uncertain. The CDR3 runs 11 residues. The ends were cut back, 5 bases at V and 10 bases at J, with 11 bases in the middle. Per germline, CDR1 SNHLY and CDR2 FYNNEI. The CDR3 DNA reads TGTGCCAGCAGTCCCAGTGCGGCCTACACCTTC. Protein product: CASSPSAAYTF.

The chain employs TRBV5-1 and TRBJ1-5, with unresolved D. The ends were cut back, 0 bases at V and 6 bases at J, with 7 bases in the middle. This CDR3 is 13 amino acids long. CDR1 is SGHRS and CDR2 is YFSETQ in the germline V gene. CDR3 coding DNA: TGCGCCAGCAGCTTGGACGGCGGTCAGCCCCAGCATTTT. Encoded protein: CASSLDGGQPQHF.

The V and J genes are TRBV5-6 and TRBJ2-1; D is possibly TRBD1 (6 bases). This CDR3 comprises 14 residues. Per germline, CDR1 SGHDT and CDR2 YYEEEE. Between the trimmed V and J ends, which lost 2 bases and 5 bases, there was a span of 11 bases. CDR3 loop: CASSFEGDNNEQFF. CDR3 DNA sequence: TGTGCCAGCAGCTTCGAGGGGGATAACAATGAGCAGTTCTTC.

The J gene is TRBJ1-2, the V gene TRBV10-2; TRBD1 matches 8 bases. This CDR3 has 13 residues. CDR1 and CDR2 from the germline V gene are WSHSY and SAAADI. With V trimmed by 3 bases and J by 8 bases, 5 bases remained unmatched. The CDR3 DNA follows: TGCGCCAGCAGTGACACAGGGGGGTACGGCTACACCTTC. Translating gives CASSDTGGYGYTF.

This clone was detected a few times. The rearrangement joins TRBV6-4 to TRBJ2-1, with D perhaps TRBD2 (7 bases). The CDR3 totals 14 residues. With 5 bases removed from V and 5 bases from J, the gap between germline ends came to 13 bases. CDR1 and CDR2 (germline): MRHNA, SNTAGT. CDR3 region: CASSSSGDNNEQFF. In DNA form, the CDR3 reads TGTGCCAGCAGTTCCAGCGGGGACAACAATGAGCAGTTCTTC.

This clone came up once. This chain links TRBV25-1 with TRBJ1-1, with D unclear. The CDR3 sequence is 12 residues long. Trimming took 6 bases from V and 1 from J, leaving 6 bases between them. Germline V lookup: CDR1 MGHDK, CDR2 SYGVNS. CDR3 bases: TGTGCCAGCAGGCTACGGAACACTGAAGCTTTCTTT. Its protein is CASRLRNTEAFF.

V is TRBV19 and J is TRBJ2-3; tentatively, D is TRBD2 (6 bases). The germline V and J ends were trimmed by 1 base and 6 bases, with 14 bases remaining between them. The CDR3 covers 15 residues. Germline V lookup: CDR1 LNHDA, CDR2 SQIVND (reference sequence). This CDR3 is CASSIVGGSGDTQYF. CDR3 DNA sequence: TGTGCCAGTAGTATAGTCGGGGGAAGTGGGGATACGCAGTATTTT.

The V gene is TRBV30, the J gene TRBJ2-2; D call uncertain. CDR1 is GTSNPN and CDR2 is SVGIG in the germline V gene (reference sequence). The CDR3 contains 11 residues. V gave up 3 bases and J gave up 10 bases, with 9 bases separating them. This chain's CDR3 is CAWRRVPELFF. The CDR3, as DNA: TGTGCCTGGAGGCGTGTCCCGGAGCTGTTTTTT.

The CDR3 DNA is TGTGCCATCAGTGAGTTGGCTAGCAACACAGATACGCAGTATTTT. Amino acid sequence: CAISELASNTDTQYF. This rearrangement joins TRBV10-3 to TRBJ2-3; tentative D call: TRBD2 (5 bases). The CDR3 length is 15 residues. Between the trimmed V and J ends, which lost 1 base and 2 bases, there was a span of 10 bases. Looked up from germline, CDR1 is ENHRY and CDR2 is SYGVKD.

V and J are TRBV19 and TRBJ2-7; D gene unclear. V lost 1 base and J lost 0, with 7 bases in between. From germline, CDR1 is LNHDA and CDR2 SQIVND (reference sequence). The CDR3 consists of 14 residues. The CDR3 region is CASSIVGSSYEQYF. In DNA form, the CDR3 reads TGTGCCAGTAGTATAGTTGGCAGCTCCTACGAGCAGTACTTC.

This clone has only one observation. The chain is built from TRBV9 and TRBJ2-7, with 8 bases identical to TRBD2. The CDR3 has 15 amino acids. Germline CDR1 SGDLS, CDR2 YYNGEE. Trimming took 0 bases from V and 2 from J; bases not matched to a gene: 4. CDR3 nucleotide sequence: TGTGCCAGCAGCGTAGGTGGGACTAGTCCCTACGAGCAGTACTTC. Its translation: CASSVGGTSPYEQYF.

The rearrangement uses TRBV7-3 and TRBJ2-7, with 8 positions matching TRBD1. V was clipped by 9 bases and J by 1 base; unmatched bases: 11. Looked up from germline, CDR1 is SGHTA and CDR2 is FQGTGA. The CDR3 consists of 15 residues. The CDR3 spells CARLKRQGKSYEQYF. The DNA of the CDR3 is TGTGCCAGGCTTAAGCGACAGGGGAAATCCTACGAGCAGTACTTC. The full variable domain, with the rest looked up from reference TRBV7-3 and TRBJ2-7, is GAGVSQTPSNKVTEKGKYVELRCDPISGHTALYWYRQSLGQGPEFLIYFQGTGAADDSGLPNDRFFAVRPEGSVSTLKIQRTERGDSAVYLCARLKRQGKSYEQYFGPGTRLTVT.

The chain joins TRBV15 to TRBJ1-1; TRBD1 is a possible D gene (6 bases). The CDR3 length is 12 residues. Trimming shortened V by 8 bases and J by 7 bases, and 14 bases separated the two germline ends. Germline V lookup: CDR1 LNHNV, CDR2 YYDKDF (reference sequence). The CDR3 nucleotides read TGTGCCACCGGCCCAGGGGCCATTGAAGCTTTCTTT. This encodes CATGPGAIEAFF.

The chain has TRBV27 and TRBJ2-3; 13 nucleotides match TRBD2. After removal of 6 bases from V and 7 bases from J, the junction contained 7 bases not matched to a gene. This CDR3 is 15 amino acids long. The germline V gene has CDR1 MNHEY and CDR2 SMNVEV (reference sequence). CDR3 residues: CASRVTSGGANTQYF. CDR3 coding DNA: TGTGCCAGCAGGGTAACTAGCGGGGGGGCCAATACGCAGTATTTT.

This CDR3 reads CASSLDRATDTQYF. The CDR3 coding sequence is TGTGCCAGCAGCTTGGACAGGGCCACAGATACGCAGTATTTT. The V gene is TRBV7-2, the J gene TRBJ2-3, with 8 bases identical to TRBD1. This CDR3 has 14 residues. In germline, CDR1 is SGHTA, CDR2 FQGNSA. J gave up 2 bases and V 3 bases, and 1 base lay outside the gene matches.

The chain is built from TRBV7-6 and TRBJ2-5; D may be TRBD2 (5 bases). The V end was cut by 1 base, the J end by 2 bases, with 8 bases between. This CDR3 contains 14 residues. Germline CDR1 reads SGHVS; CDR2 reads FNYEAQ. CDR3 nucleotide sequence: TGTGCCAGCAGCTTAGACGGGGAACAAGAGACCCAGTACTTC. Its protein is CASSLDGEQETQYF. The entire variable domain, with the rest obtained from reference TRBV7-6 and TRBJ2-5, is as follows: GAGVSQSPRYKVTKRGQDVALRCDPISGHVSLYWYRQALGQGPEFLTYFNYEAQQDKSGLPNDRFSAERPEGSISTLTIQRTEQRDSAMYRCASSLDGEQETQYFGPGTRLLVL.

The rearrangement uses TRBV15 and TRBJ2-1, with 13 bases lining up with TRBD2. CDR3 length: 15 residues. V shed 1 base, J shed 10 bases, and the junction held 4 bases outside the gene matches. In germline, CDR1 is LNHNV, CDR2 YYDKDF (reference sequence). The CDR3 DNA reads TGTGCCACCAGCAGAGGGACTAGCGGGGGATGGGAGCAGTTCTTC. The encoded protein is CATSRGTSGGWEQFF.

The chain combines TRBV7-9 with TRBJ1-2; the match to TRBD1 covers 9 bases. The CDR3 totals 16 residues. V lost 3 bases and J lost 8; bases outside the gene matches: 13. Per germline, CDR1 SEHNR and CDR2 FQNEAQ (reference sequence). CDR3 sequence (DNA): TGTGCCAGCAGCTTGACGCTGGGACAGGGCGACAGGGGCTACACCTTC. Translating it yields CASSLTLGQGDRGYTF. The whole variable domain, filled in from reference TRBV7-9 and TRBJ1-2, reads DTGVSQNPRHKITKRGQNVTFRCDPISEHNRLYWYRQTLGQGPEFLTYFQNEAQLEKSRLLSDRFSAERPKGSFSTLEIQRTEQGDSAMYLCASSLTLGQGDRGYTFGSGTRLTVV.

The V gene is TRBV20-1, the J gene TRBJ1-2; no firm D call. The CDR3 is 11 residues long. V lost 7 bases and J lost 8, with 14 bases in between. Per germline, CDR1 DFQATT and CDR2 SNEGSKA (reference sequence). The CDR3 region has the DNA TGCAGTGGGGGAGCTCTGGGAGGCTACACCTTC. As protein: CSGGALGGYTF.

Here the CDR3 DNA reads TGTGCCAGCAGCTCGCGGGACGGACTTAACTATGGCTACACCTTC. Amino acids: CASSSRDGLNYGYTF. The chain links TRBV5-4 to TRBJ1-2; D perhaps matches TRBD1 (5 bases). CDR1 SGHNT and CDR2 YYREEE come from the germline V gene (reference sequence). The CDR3 consists of 15 residues. Trimming took off 3 bases at V and 1 base at J, with 13 bases between the two ends.

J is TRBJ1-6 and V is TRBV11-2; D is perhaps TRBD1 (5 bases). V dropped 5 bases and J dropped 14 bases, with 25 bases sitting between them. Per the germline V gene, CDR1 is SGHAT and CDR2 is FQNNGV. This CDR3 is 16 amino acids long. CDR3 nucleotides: TGTGCCAGCAGCGCCCTCCCGGACATCGTTCGTATGACCCTCCACTTT. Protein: CASSALPDIVRMTLHF.

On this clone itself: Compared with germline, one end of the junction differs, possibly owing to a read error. Here the CDR3 DNA reads TGTGCTAGCAGCTCTCCTGACAGATCAATTGCAACTAATGAAAAACTGTTTTTT. Translation: CASSSPDRSIATNEKLFF. The chain has TRBV7-7 and TRBJ1-4, with D possibly TRBD1 on 5 matching bases. From germline, CDR1 is SSHAT and CDR2 FNYEAQ (reference sequence). CDR3 length: 18 residues.

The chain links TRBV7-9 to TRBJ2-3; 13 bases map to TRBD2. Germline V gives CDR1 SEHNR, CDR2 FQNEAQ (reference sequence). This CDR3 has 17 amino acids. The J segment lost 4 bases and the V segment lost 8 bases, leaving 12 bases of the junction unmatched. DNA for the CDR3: TGTGCCAGCGGCCTAAATGGACTAGCGGGGGTCGCAGATACGCAGTATTTT. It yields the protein CASGLNGLAGVADTQYF.

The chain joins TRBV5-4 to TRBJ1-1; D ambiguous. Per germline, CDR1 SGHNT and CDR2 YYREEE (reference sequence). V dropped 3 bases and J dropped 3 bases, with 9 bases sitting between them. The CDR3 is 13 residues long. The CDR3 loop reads CASSYPQDTEAFF. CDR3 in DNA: TGTGCCAGCAGCTATCCCCAGGACACTGAAGCTTTCTTT.